The T cell receptor (beta chain) described here comes from a study of shared clonotypes between healthy human individuals. Findings and caveats of the study: As a rule, naive subsets had a larger estimated richness than memory subsets. Naive CD4 clonotypes were shared across a handful of donors at 4% to 5%.

Assay runs were performed at deep level. Assay: immunoSEQ multiplex PCR; the TCRdb copy retains only in-frame clones and omits some. Here the sample spans about 2 million clones, around 96% being singletons. CD45RO negativity and positive selection for CCR7 defined naive CD8 cells, a population that excluded terminally differentiated effector memory CD45RA+ cells. All participating donors were Caucasian adults from Nashville, Tennessee. V gave up 0 bases and J gave up 4 bases, with 16 bases separating them. The CDR3 runs to 16 residues. The germline CDR1 and CDR2 sequences are SGHRS and YFSETQ. Worth noting for this clone: The antigen remains unidentified.

The specimen sequenced was naive CD8+ T cells sorted from blood. The V gene is TRBV5-1, the J gene TRBJ1-2; no clear D. The receptor was derived from a man between 18 and 29 years old in good health. CDR3 sequence: CASSLAISGLSYGYTF. DNA of the CDR3: TGCGCCAGCAGCTTGGCCATAAGCGGGTTAAGCTATGGCTACACCTTC. The whole variable domain, remainder taken from reference TRBV5-1 and TRBJ1-2, is KAGVTQTPRYLIKTRGQQVTLSCSPISGHRSVSWYQQTPGQGLQFLFEYFSETQRNKGNFPGRFSGRQFSNSRSEMNVSTLELGDSALYLCASSLAISGLSYGYTFGSGTRLTVV.